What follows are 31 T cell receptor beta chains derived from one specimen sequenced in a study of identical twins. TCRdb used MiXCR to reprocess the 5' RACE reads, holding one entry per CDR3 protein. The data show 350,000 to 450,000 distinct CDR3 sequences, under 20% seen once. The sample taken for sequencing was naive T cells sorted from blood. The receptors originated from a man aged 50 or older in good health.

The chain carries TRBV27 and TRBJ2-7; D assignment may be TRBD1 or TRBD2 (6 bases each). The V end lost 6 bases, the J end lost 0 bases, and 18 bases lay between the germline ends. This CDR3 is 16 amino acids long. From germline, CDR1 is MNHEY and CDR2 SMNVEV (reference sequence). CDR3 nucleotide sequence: TGTGCCAGCAGCCCCTATAGGGGGGAATCCTCCTACGAGCAGTACTTC. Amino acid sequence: CASSPYRGESSYEQYF.

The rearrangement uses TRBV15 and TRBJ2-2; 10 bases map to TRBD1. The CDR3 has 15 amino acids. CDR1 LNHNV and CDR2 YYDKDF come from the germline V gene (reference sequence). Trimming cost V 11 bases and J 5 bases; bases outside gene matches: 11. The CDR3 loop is CAPNRDRGLTGELFF. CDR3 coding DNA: TGTGCCCCAAACCGGGACAGGGGACTTACCGGGGAGCTGTTTTTT.

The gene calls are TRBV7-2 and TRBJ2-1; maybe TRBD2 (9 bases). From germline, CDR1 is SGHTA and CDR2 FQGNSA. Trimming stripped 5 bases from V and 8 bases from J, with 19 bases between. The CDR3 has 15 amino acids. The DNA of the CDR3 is TGTGCCAGCAGCCCAGGGGGCGGGGGGGCGTATGAGCAGTTCTTC. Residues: CASSPGGGGAYEQFF.

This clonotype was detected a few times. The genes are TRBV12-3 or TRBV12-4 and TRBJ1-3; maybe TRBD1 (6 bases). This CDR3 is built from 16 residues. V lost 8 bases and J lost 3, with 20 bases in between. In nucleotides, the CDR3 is TGTGCCAGCCGAAGTGTGGACAGCACCCTTGGAAACACCATATATTTT. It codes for CASRSVDSTLGNTIYF.

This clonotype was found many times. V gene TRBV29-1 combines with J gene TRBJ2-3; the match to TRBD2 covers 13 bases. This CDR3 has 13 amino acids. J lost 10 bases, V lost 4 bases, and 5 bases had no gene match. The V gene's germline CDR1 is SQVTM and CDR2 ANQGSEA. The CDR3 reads CSVGTSGSSAQYF. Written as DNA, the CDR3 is TGCAGCGTTGGGACTAGCGGGAGCTCGGCGCAGTATTTT.

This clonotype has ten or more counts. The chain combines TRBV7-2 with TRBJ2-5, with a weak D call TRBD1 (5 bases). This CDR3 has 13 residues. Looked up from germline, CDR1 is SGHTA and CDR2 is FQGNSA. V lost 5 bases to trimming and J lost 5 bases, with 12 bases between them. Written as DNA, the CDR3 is TGTGCCAGCAGCCTTGGACCAGGGGAGACCCAGTACTTC. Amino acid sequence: CASSLGPGETQYF.

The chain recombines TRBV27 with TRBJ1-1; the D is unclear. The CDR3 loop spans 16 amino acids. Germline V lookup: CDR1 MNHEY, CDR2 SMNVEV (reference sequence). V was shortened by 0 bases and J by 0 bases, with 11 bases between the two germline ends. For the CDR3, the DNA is TGTGCCAGCAGTTTATCGGGCAGCCTCATGAACACTGAAGCTTTCTTT. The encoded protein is CASSLSGSLMNTEAFF.

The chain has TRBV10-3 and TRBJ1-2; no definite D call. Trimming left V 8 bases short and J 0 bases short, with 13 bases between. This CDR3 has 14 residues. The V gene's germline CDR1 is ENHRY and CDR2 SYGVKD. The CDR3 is CAIQDMGSNYGYTF. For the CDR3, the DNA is TGTGCCATCCAAGACATGGGGTCTAACTATGGCTACACCTTC.

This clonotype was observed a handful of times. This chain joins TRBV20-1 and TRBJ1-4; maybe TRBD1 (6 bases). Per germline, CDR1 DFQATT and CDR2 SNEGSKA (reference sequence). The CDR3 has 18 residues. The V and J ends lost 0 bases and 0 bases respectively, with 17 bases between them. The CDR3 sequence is CSAREQGFRLATNEKLFF. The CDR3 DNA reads TGCAGTGCTAGAGAACAGGGTTTTCGGCTTGCAACTAATGAAAAACTGTTTTTT.

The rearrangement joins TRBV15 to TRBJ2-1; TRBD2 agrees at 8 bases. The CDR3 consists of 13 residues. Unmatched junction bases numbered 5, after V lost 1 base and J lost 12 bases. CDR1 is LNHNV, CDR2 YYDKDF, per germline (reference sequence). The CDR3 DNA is TGTGCCACCAGCAGAGGGGGACTAGTGGCGCAGTTCTTC. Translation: CATSRGGLVAQFF.

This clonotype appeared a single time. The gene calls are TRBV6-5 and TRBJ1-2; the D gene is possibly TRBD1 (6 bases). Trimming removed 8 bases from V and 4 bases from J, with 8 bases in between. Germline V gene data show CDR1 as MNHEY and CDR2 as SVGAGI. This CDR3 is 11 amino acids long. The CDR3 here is CASLDSYGYTF. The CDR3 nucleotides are TGTGCCAGCTTGGACAGCTATGGCTACACCTTC.

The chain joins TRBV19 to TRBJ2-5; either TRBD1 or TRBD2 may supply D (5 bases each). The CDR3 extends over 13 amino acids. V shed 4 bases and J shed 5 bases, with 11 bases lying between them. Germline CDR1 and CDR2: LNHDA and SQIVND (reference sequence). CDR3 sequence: CASSKGREETQYF. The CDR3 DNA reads TGTGCCAGTAGTAAGGGCAGGGAGGAGACCCAGTACTTC.

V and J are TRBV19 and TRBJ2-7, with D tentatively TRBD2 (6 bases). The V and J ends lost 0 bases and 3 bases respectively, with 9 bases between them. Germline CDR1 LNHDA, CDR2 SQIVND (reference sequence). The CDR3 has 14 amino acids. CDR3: CASSIDPGDYEQYF. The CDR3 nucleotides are TGTGCCAGTAGTATAGACCCGGGAGACTACGAGCAGTACTTC.

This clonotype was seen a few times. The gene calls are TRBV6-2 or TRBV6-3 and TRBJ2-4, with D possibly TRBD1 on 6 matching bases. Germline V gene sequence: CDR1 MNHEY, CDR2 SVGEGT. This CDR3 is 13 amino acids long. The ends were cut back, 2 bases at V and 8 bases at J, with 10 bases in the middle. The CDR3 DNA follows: TGTGCCAGCAGTTACCTCAGGGGTGACATTCAGTACTTC. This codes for CASSYLRGDIQYF.

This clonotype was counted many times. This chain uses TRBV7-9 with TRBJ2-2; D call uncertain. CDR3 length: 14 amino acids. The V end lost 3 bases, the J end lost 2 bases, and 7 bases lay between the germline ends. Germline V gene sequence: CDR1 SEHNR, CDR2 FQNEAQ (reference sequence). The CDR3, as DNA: TGTGCCAGCAGCTTCTCCCCAAACACCGGGGAGCTGTTTTTT. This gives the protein CASSFSPNTGELFF.

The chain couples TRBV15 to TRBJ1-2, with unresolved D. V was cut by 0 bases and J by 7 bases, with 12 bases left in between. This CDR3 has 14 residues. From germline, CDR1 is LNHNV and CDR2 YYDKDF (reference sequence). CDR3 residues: CATSRDHSAFGYTF. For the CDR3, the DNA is TGTGCCACCAGCAGAGATCACAGCGCCTTTGGCTACACCTTC.

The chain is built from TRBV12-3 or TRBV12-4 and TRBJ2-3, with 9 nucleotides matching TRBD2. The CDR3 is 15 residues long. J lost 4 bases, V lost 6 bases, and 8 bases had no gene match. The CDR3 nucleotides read TGTGCCAGCAGCCGGAGCGGGGGGCTGTCAGATACGCAGTATTTT. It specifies CASSRSGGLSDTQYF.

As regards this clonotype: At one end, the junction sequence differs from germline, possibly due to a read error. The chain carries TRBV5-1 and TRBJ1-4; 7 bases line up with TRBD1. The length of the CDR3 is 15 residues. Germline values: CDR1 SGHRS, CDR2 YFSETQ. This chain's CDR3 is CACSLLGQTNEKLFF. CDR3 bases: TGCGCCTGCAGTTTGTTGGGACAGACTAATGAAAAACTGTTTTTT.

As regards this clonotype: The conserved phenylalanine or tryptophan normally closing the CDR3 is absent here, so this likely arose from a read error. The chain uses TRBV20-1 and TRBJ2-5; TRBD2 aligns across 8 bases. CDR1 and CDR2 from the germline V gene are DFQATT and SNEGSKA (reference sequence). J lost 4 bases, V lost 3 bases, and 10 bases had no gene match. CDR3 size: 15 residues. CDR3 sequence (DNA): TGCAGTGCTAGCCGTCGGCGAGCGGGAGCAGAGACCCAGTACTAC. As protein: CSASRRRAGAETQYY.

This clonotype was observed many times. The CDR3 loop is CASSPDGGANVLTF. In DNA, the CDR3 is TGTGCCAGCAGTCCCGACGGTGGGGCCAACGTCCTGACTTTC. This chain uses TRBV12-3 or TRBV12-4 with TRBJ2-6, with D uncertain. The CDR3 extends over 14 amino acids. Trimming pared 5 bases from V and 3 bases from J, leaving 8 bases between.

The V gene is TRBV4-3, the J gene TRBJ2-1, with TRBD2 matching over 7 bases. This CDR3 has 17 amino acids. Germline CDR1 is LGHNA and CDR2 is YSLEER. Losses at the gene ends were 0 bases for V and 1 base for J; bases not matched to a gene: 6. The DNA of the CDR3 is TGCGCCAGCAGCCAAGATGGCGGGGGTAGATCCTACAATGAGCAGTTCTTC. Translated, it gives CASSQDGGGRSYNEQFF.

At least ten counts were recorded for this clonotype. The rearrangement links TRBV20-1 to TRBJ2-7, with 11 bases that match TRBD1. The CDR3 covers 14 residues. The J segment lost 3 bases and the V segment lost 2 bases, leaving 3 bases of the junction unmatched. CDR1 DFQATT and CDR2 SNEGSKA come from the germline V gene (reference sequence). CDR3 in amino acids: CSARSGTGGYEQYF. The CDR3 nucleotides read TGCAGTGCTAGATCCGGGACAGGGGGCTACGAGCAGTACTTC.

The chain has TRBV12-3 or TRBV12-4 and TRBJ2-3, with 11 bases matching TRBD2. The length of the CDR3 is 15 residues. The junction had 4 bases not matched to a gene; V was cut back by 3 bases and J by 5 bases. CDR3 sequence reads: CASSFGLAGRDTQYF. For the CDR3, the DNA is TGTGCCAGCAGTTTCGGACTAGCGGGCCGAGATACGCAGTATTTT.

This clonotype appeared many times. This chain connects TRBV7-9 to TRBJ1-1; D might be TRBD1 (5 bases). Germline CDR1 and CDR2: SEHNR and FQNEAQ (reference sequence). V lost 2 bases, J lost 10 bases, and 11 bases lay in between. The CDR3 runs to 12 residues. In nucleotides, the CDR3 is TGTGCCAGCAGCTTACCCGGCGGGGGAGCTTTCTTT. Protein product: CASSLPGGGAFF.

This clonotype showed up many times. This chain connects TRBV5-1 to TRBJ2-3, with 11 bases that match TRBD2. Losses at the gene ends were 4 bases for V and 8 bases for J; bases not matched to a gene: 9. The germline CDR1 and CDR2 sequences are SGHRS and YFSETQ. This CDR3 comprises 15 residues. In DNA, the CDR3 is TGCGCCAGCAGCACAGGGACTAGCGGTGCGGGTACGCAGTATTTT. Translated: CASSTGTSGAGTQYF.

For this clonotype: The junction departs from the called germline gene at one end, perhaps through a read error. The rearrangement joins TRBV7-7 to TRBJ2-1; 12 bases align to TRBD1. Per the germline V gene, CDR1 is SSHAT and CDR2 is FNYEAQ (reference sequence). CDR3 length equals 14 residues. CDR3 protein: CASSSGTGGGEQFF. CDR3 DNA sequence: TGTGCTAGCAGCTCAGGGACAGGGGGCGGGGAGCAGTTCTTC. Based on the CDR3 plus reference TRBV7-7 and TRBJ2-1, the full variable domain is GAGVSQSPRYKVTKRGQDVTLRCDPISSHATLYWYQQALGQGPEFLTYFNYEAQPDKSGLPSDRFSAERPEGSISTLTIQRTEQRDSAMYRCASSSGTGGGEQFFGPGTRLTVL.

The CDR3 protein is CASSSGLAGHYEQYF. As DNA, the CDR3 is TGTGCCAGCAGCTCCGGACTAGCGGGGCACTACGAGCAGTACTTC. The gene calls are TRBV7-2 and TRBJ2-7; 12 bases are shared with TRBD2. Germline V gives CDR1 SGHTA, CDR2 FQGNSA. The V segment lost 4 bases and the J segment 3 bases; nucleotides outside the gene matches: 4. CDR3 length: 15 amino acids.

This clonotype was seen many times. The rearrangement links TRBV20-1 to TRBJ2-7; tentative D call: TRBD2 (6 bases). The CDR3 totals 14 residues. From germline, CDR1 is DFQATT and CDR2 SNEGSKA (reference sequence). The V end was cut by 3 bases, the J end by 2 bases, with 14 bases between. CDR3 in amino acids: CSARGSGPAYEQYF. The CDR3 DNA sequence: TGCAGTGCTAGGGGTAGCGGACCTGCCTACGAGCAGTACTTC.

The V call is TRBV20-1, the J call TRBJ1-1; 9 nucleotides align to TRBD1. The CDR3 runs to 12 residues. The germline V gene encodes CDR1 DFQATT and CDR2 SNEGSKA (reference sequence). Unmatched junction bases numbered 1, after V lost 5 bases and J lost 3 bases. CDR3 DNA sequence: TGCAGTGCTGGGGACAGGGACACTGAAGCTTTCTTT. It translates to CSAGDRDTEAFF.

The CDR3, as DNA: TGTGCCAGCAGTACGGGGACTAGCTTCGACGAGCAGTACTTC. Amino acid sequence: CASSTGTSFDEQYF. The rearrangement joins TRBV27 to TRBJ2-7, with TRBD2 matching over 9 bases. The CDR3 sequence is 14 residues long. The J segment lost 5 bases and the V segment lost 5 bases, leaving 7 bases of the junction unmatched. In germline, CDR1 is MNHEY, CDR2 SMNVEV (reference sequence).

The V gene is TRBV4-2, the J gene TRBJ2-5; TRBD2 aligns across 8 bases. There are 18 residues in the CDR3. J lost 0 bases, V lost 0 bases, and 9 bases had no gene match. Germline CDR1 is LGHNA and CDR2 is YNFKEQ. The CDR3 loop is CASSQDTPASGYQETQYF. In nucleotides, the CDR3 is TGTGCCAGCAGCCAAGATACCCCGGCTAGCGGGTACCAAGAGACCCAGTACTTC.